This record looks at one TCR beta chain sequence and its context. The antigen is unknown. A second PCR, run for about 7 to 11 cycles, used a sample-barcoded 5' primer plus a J-beta primer mix. TCRdb passed the 5' RACE reads through MiXCR, listing each CDR3 protein once. Of over a million distinct CDR3 sequences listed, about 42% are singletons. These data come from a study of blood T cells in healthy people across ages. Whole-study results and caveats: While age rose, TCR beta diversity per million T cells dropped in a roughly linear way.

This CDR3 has 15 residues. Germline V CDR1 and CDR2: SEHNR, FQNEAQ (reference sequence). V dropped 6 bases and J dropped 2; count of bases not matched to a gene: 10. The sequenced sample was blood. V and J are TRBV7-9 and TRBJ2-7, with 7 bases aligning to TRBD1. This TCR was recovered from a woman younger than 35 in good health. The CDR3 DNA sequence: TGTGCCAGCAGATTTACGGACAGGTTCCCCTACGAGCAGTACTTC. This encodes CASRFTDRFPYEQYF. The full variable domain, its missing parts supplied by reference TRBV7-9 and TRBJ2-7, is DTGVSQNPRHKITKRGQNVTFRCDPISEHNRLYWYRQTLGQGPEFLTYFQNEAQLEKSRLLSDRFSAERPKGSFSTLEIQRTEQGDSAMYLCASRFTDRFPYEQYFGPGTRLTVT.